Sequencing of this T cell receptor (beta chain) was carried out in a study of T cell changes during pregnancy in multiple sclerosis. V lost 7 bases, J lost 7 bases, and 14 bases lay in between. The CDR3 consists of 13 residues. The germline V gene has CDR1 SNHLY and CDR2 FYNNEI. Profiled with immunoSEQ multiplex PCR; TCRdb holds only in-frame clones, not every one. The profile shows about 46,000 clones, about 91% of them singletons. The chain has TRBV2 and TRBJ1-5, with D tentatively TRBD1 (5 bases). The clonotype was recovered from a female donor with multiple sclerosis, enrolled in a pregnancy study. This material consisted of CD8+ T cells from peripheral blood mononuclear cells, taken after pregnancy. The CDR3 region is CASIAGIGQPQHF. CDR3 bases: TGTGCCAGCATCGCAGGGATTGGACAGCCCCAGCATTTT.